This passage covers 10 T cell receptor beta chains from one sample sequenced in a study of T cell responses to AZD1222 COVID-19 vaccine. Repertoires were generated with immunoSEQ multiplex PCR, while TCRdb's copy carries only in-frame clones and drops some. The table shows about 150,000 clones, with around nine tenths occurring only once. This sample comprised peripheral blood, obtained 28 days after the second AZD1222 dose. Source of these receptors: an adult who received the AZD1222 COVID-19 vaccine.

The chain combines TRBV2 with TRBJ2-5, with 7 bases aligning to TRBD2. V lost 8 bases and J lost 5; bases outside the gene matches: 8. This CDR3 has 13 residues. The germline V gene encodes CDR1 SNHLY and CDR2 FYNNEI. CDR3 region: CASCRGAGETQYF. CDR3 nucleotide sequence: TGTGCCAGCTGCCGTGGAGCGGGGGAGACCCAGTACTTC.

The chain's CDR3 is CASSPGLAMGNEQFF. CDR3 coding DNA: TGTGCCAGCTCACCAGGACTAGCGATGGGCAATGAGCAGTTCTTC. The chain employs TRBV18 and TRBJ2-1; 9 positions match TRBD2. The CDR3 totals 15 residues. CDR1 KGHSH and CDR2 LQKENI come from the germline V gene. The trim removed 2 bases at V and 6 bases at J, leaving 5 bases unmatched. The entire variable domain, with the rest obtained from reference TRBV18 and TRBJ2-1, is as follows: NAGVMQNPRHLVRRRGQEARLRCSPMKGHSHVYWYRQLPEEGLKFMVYLQKENIIDESGMPKERFSAEFPKEGPSILRIQQVVRGDSAAYFCASSPGLAMGNEQFFGPGTRLTVL.

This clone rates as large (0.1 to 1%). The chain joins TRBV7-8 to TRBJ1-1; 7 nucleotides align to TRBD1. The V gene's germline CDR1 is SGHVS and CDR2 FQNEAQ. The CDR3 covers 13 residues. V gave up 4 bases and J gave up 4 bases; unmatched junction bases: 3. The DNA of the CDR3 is TGTGCCAGCAGCTCGCACAGGGGCACTGAAGCTTTCTTT. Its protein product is CASSSHRGTEAFF.

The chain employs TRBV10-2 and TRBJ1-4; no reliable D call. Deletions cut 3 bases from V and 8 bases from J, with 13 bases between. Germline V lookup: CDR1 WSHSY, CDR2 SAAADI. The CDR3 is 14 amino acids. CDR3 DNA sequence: TGCGCCAGCAGTGATGGAGAGCCTTGGGAAAAACTGTTTTTT. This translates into CASSDGEPWEKLFF.

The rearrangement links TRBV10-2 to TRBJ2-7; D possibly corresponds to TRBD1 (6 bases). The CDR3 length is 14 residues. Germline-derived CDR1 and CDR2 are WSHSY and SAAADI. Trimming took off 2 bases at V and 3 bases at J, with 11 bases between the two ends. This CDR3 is CASSEGQGYYEQYF. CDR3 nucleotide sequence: TGCGCCAGCAGTGAGGGGCAGGGGTACTACGAGCAGTACTTC.

CDR3 nucleotides: TGTGCCAGCAGCCCTGCAGGAGATACGCAGTATTTT. This gives the protein CASSPAGDTQYF. The chain recombines TRBV12-3 or TRBV12-4 with TRBJ2-3; no definite D call. V lost 6 bases and J lost 5, with 9 bases in between. This CDR3 has 12 residues.

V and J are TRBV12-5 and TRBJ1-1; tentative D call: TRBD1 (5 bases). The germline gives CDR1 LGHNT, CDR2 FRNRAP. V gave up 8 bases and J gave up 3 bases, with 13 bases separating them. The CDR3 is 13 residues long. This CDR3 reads CASCTGTYTEAFF. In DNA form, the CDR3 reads TGTGCTAGTTGTACCGGGACGTACACTGAAGCTTTCTTT.

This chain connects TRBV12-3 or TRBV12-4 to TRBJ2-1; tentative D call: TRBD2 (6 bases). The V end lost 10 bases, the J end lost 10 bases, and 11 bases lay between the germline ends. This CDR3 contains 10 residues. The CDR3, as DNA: TGTGCCACCGAGGCGGGGGAGCAGTTCTTC. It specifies CATEAGEQFF.

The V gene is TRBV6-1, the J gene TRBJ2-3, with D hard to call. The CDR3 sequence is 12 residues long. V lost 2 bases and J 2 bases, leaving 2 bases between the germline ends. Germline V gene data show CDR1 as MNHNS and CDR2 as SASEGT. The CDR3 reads CASSEFTDTQYF. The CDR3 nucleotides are TGTGCCAGCAGTGAATTCACAGATACGCAGTATTTT.

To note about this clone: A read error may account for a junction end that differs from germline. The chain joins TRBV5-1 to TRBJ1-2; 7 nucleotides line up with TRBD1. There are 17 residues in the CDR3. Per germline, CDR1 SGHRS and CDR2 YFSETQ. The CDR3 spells CASSWQQTGTHDYGYIF. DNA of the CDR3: TGCGCCAGCAGCTGGCAACAGACAGGGACCCACGACTATGGCTACATCTTC.